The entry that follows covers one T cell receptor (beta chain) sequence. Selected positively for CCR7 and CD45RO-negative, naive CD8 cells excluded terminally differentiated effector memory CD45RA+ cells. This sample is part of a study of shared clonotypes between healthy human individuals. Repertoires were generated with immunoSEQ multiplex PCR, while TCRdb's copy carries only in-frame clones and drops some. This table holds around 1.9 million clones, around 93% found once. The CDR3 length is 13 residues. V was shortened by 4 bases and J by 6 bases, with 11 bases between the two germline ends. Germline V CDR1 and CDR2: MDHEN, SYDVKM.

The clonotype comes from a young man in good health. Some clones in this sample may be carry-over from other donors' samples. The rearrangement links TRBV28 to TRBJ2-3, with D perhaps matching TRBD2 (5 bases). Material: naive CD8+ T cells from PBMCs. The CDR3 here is CASSYGRRDTQYF. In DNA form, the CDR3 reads TGTGCCAGCAGTTACGGCAGGAGGGATACGCAGTATTTT.